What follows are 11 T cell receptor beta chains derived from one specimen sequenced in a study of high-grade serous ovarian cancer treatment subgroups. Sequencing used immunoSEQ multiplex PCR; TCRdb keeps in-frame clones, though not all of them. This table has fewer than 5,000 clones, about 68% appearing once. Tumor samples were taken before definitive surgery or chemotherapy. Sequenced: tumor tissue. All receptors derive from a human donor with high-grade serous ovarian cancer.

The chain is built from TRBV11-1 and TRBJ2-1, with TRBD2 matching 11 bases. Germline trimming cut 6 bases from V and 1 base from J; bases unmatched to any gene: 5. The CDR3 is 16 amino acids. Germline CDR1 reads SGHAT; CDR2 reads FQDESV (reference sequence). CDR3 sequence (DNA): TGTGCCAGCAGGCTAGCGGGGGGAGGGTCCTACAATGAGCAGTTCTTC. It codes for CASRLAGGGSYNEQFF.

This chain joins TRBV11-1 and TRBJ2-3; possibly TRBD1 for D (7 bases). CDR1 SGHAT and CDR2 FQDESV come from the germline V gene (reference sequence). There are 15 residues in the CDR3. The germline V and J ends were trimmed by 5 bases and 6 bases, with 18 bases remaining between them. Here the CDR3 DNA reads TGTGCCAGCAGCGACCGCGGAGGGGGCCACGATACGCAGTATTTT. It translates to CASSDRGGGHDTQYF.

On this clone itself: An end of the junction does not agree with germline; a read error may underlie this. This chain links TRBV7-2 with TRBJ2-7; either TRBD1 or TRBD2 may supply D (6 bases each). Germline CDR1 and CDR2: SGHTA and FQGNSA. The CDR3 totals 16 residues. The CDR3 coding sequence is TGTGCCAGCAGCCTAGCTATAAGGGGGGATAGGGGTGGGCAGTACTTC. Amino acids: CASSLAIRGDRGGQYF.

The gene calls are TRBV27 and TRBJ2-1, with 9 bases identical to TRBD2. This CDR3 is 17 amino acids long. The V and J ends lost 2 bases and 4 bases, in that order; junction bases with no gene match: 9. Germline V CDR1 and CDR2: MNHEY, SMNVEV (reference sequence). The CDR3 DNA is TGTGCCAGCAGTTTACGGGCCGTGCTAGCGGGGTACAATGAGCAGTTCTTC. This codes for CASSLRAVLAGYNEQFF.

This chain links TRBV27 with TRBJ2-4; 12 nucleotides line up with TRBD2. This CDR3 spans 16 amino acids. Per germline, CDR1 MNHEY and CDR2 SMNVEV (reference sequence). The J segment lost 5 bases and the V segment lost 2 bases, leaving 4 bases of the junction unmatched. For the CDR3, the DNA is TGTGCCAGCAGTTTACTAGCGGGGGGGCCCGAAAACATTCAGTACTTC. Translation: CASSLLAGGPENIQYF.

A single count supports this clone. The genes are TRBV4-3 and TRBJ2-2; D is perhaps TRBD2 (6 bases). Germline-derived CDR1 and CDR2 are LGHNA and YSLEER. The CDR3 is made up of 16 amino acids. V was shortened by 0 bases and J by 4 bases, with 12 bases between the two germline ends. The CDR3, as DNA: TGCGCCAGCAGCCAAGAGGCGGGGCCGAGCACCGGGGAGCTGTTTTTT. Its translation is CASSQEAGPSTGELFF.

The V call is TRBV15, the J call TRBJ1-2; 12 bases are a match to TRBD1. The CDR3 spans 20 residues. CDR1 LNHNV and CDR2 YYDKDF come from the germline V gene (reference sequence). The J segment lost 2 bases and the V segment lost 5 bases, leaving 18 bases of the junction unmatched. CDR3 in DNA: TGTGCCACCAGCGGGCCAAGGGGACAGGGGGCGCTTGGTGTCAACTATGGCTACACCTTC. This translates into CATSGPRGQGALGVNYGYTF.

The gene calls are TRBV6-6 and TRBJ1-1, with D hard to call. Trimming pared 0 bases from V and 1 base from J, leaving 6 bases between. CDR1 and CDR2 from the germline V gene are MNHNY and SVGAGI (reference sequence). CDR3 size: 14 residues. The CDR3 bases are TGTGCCAGCAGTTACTCGCCTTGGAACACTGAAGCTTTCTTT. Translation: CASSYSPWNTEAFF.

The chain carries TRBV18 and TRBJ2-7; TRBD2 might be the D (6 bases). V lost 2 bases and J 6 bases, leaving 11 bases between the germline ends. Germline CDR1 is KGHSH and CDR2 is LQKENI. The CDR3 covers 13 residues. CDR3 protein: CASSPVAGGEQYF. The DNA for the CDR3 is TGTGCCAGCTCACCAGTGGCCGGGGGCGAGCAGTACTTC. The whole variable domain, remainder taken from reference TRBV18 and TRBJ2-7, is NAGVMQNPRHLVRRRGQEARLRCSPMKGHSHVYWYRQLPEEGLKFMVYLQKENIIDESGMPKERFSAEFPKEGPSILRIQQVVRGDSAAYFCASSPVAGGEQYFGPGTRLTVT.

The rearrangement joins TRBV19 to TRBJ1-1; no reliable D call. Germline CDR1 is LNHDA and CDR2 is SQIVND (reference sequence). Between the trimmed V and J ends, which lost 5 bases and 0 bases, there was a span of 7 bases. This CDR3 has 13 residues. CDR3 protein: CASSGVVNTEAFF. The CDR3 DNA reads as TGTGCCAGTAGTGGGGTTGTGAACACTGAAGCTTTCTTT.

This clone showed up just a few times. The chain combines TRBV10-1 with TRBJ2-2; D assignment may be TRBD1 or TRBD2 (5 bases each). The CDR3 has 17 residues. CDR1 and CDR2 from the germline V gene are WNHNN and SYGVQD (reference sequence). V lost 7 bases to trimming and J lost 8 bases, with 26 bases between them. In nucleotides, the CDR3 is TGCGCCAGCATCGGGATCATCTATGGATCGACAGCGGGGGAGCTGTTTTTT. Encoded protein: CASIGIIYGSTAGELFF.